Listed below are T cell receptor beta chains from one sample, sequenced in a study of cytomegalovirus exposure and HLA in healthy donors. Using immunoSEQ multiplex PCR, the repertoire was profiled, and TCRdb retains in-frame clones only, with some absent. The sample holds over 150,000 clones, 84% seen once. Sequencing input: PBMCs. The origin of the receptors is a boy aged 2 to 10 in good health and CMV-seronegative. The CDR3 runs from the conserved cysteine through the conserved F or W. D genes are given only for firm matches.

TRBD1	15	TRBV5-1	TRBJ2-4	CASSSPGQGFAIQYF
TRBD2	13	TRBV30	TRBJ2-4	CAWEREDQNIQYF
-	14	TRBV5-1	TRBJ2-7	CASSLRQGGYEQYF
TRBD2	19	TRBV7-8	TRBJ2-1	CASSLRRPGETSGYNEQFF
-	15	TRBV2	TRBJ2-4	CASRATGNTEGIQYF
-	14	TRBV6-5	-	CASSYSDSTYEQYF
-	14	TRBV5-6	-	CASSLGQGSYEQYF
TRBD2	15	TRBV10-2	TRBJ2-3	CASSDVAGGADTQYF
TRBD2	13	TRBV28	TRBJ2-7	CASRFSGRYEQYF
TRBD1	17	TRBV7-2	TRBJ1-3	CASSLERGLSSGNTIYF
-	17	TRBV6-1	TRBJ2-3	CASSEARVTFMTDTQYF